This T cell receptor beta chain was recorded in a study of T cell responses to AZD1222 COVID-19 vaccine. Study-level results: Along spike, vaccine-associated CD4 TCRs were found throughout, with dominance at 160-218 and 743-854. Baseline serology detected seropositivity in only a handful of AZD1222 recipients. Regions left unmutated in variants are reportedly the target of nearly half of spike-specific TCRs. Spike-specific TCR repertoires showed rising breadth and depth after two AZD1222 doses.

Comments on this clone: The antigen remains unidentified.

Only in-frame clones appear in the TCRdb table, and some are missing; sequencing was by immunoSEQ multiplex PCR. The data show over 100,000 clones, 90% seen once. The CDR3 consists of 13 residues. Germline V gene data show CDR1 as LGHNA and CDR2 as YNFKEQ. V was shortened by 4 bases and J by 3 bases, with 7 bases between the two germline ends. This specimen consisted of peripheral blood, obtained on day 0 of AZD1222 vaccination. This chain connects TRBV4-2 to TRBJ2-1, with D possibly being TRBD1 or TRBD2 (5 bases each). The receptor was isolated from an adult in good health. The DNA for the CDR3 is TGTGCCAGCAGCCCTGGGGGCTACAATGAGCAGTTCTTC. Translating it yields CASSPGGYNEQFF.